The 14 T cell receptor beta chains given below trace back to one sample, sequenced in a study of blood T cell repertoires in COVID-19 (dated by TCRdb to 2018 to 2020). Library preparation employed the immunoSEQ multiplex PCR assay. This is the immuneACCESS table as TCRdb keeps it, with only in-frame sequences that have V and J called. A part of the clones is gone; compared with another copy, unresolved V genes explain less than half, and the rest is unexplained. The sample table contains 10,000 to 15,000 clones; only one count was recorded for roughly 80% of them. The ten largest account for around 25% of the sample. Sequencing was carried out using peripheral blood. These receptors were obtained from a man in his forties or fifties with active or convalescent COVID-19.

This rearrangement joins TRBV9 to TRBJ2-4; 8 bases fit TRBD1. CDR3 length equals 16 residues. Germline V gene lookup returns CDR1 SGDLS and CDR2 YYNGEE. V was clipped by 4 bases and J by 3 bases; unmatched bases: 9. The CDR3 here is CASSPQTGAGKNIQYF. As DNA, the CDR3 is TGTGCCAGCAGCCCTCAGACAGGGGCGGGCAAAAACATTCAGTACTTC.

The chain is built from TRBV7-2 and TRBJ1-5; perhaps TRBD1 as D (5 bases). The CDR3 loop spans 13 amino acids. CDR1 is SGHTA, CDR2 FQGNSA, per germline. With 1 base removed from V and 5 bases from J, the gap between germline ends came to 6 bases. CDR3 nucleotides: TGTGCCAGCAGCTTAGTAGGGGATCAGCCCCAGCATTTT. It encodes CASSLVGDQPQHF.

This chain connects TRBV4-3 to TRBJ1-4; 8 positions agree with TRBD1. This CDR3 spans 15 amino acids. The V gene end was trimmed by 2 bases and the J gene end by 6 bases; junction bases not matched to a gene: 5. Germline CDR1 reads LGHNA; CDR2 reads YSLEER. The CDR3 DNA is TGCGCCAGCAGCCAACCGGGACAGGTTGATGAAAAACTGTTTTTT. Residues: CASSQPGQVDEKLFF.

V and J are TRBV7-2 and TRBJ1-2, with 9 bases lining up with TRBD1. CDR1 and CDR2 (germline): SGHTA, FQGNSA. The CDR3 runs 17 residues. V lost 0 bases and J lost 6; bases outside the gene matches: 11. The CDR3 bases are TGTGCCAGCAGCTTAGCGCTACTTGCGGGACAGGGAAATGGCTACACCTTC. This encodes CASSLALLAGQGNGYTF.

This clone was seen just once. This rearrangement joins TRBV12-5 to TRBJ2-2; 7 bases line up with TRBD1. Germline CDR1 LGHNT, CDR2 FRNRAP. The CDR3 runs 16 residues. V trimming: 0 bases; J trimming: 2 bases; junction bases outside the gene matches: 3. The CDR3 loop reads CASGLVVGGNTGELFF. In DNA form, the CDR3 reads TGTGCTAGTGGTTTGGTAGTAGGGGGCAACACCGGGGAGCTGTTTTTT.

V gene TRBV19 combines with J gene TRBJ2-1; D possibly corresponds to TRBD1 (7 bases). The germline V and J ends were trimmed by 3 bases and 9 bases, with 9 bases remaining between them. The germline V gene has CDR1 LNHDA and CDR2 SQIVND (reference sequence). The CDR3 has 12 residues. CDR3: CASSIRGAEQFF. CDR3 DNA sequence: TGTGCCAGTAGTATCAGGGGGGCTGAGCAGTTCTTC.

The chain has TRBV18 and TRBJ2-4; 7 bases agree with TRBD1. The CDR3 runs to 15 residues. V shed 6 bases, J shed 8 bases, and the junction held 13 bases outside the gene matches. Germline V gives CDR1 KGHSH, CDR2 LQKENI. In DNA form, the CDR3 reads TGTGCCAGCTCTCAGCAACAGGGGAGCCGAGACATTCAGTACTTC. Translating gives CASSQQQGSRDIQYF.

The chain links TRBV7-2 to TRBJ2-5; possibly TRBD1 for D (6 bases). This CDR3 contains 14 residues. Germline lookup yields CDR1 SGHTA and CDR2 FQGNSA. V was shortened by 5 bases and J by 4 bases, with 14 bases between the two germline ends. CDR3 nucleotides: TGTGCCAGCAGCCCAGGGGTTAGTTCAGAGACCCAGTACTTC. Its protein is CASSPGVSSETQYF.

This sequence joins TRBV30 and TRBJ1-2, with a possible D match to TRBD1 (6 bases). Trimming left V 3 bases short and J 8 bases short, with 19 bases between. Germline V CDR1 and CDR2: GTSNPN, SVGIG (reference sequence). The CDR3 covers 14 residues. The chain's CDR3 is CAWRATDRTGGYTF. DNA of the CDR3: TGTGCCTGGAGGGCTACAGACAGGACGGGGGGCTACACCTTC.

V is TRBV7-2 and J is TRBJ2-1; the match to TRBD2 covers 11 bases. In germline, CDR1 is SGHTA, CDR2 FQGNSA. The CDR3 runs 16 residues. The V segment lost 0 bases and the J segment 5 bases; nucleotides outside the gene matches: 3. In DNA, the CDR3 is TGTGCCAGCAGCTTAGCTAGCGGGGGGGCTAACAATGAGCAGTTCTTC. Its protein product is CASSLASGGANNEQFF.

The chain combines TRBV25-1 with TRBJ2-5; D gene uncertain. The CDR3 length is 13 residues. Trimming stripped 6 bases from V and 3 bases from J, with 11 bases between. Germline V CDR1 and CDR2: MGHDK, SYGVNS. The CDR3 loop is CASRVSPEETQYF. The CDR3 nucleotides read TGTGCCAGCAGGGTGTCACCAGAAGAGACCCAGTACTTC.

The chain links TRBV5-8 to TRBJ1-3; 7 bases line up with TRBD1. CDR1 and CDR2 (germline): SGHTS, YDEGEE. The length of the CDR3 is 14 residues. J was trimmed by 4 bases and V by 4 bases; bases with no gene match: 5. The CDR3 coding sequence is TGTGCCAGCAGCGGACAGGCTTCGGGAAACACCATATATTTT. It is translated as CASSGQASGNTIYF.

The V call is TRBV7-3, the J call TRBJ2-3, with D possibly TRBD2 on 5 matching bases. The CDR3 has 12 residues. Trimming stripped 5 bases from V and 6 bases from J, with 9 bases between. The germline V gene has CDR1 SGHTA and CDR2 FQGTGA. This chain's CDR3 is CASSPRGDTQYF. The CDR3 DNA reads TGTGCCAGCAGCCCGAGAGGGGATACGCAGTATTTT.

This clone appeared a few times. The rearrangement links TRBV12-3 or TRBV12-4 to TRBJ2-7; D remains unclear. Between the trimmed V and J ends, which lost 5 bases and 5 bases, there was a span of 13 bases. The CDR3 length is 13 residues. The CDR3 sequence: CASSPNYGDEQYF. DNA for the CDR3: TGTGCCAGCAGTCCGAACTATGGAGACGAGCAGTACTTC.